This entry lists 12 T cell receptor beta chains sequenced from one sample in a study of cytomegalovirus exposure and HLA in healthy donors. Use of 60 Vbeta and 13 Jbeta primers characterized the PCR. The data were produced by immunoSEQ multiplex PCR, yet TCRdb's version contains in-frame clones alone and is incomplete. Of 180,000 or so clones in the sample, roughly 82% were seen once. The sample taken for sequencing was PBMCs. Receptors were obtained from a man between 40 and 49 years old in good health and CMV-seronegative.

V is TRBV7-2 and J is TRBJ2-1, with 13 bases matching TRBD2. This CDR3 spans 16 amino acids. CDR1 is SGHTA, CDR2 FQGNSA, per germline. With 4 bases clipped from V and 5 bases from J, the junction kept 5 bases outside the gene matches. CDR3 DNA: TGTGCCAGCAGCTCTATCGGACTAGCGGGAGACAATGAGCAGTTCTTC. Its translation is CASSSIGLAGDNEQFF.

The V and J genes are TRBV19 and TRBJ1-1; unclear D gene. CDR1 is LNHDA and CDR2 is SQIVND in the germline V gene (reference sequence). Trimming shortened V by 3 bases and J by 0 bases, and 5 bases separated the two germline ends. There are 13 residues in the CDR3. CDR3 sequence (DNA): TGTGCCAGTAGTATCCACATGAACACTGAAGCTTTCTTT. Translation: CASSIHMNTEAFF.

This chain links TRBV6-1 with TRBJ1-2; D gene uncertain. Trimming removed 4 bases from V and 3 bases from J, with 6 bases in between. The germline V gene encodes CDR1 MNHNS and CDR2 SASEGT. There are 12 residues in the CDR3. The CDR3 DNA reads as TGTGCCAGCAGTGGAGATTACTATGGCTACACCTTC. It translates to CASSGDYYGYTF.

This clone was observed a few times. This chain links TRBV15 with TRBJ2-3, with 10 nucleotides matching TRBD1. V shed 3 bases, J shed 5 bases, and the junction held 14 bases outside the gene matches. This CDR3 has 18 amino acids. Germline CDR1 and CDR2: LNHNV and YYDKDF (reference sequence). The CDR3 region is CATSSTPLGQGFGDTQYF. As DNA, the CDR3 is TGTGCCACCAGCAGTACGCCTTTGGGACAGGGGTTTGGAGATACGCAGTATTTT.

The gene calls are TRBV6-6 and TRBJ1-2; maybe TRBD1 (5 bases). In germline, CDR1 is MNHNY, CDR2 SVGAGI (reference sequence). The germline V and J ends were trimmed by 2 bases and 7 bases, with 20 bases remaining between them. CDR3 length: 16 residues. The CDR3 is CASSYGTARVTFGYTF. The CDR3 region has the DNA TGTGCCAGCAGTTACGGGACTGCAAGGGTTACGTTTGGCTACACCTTC.

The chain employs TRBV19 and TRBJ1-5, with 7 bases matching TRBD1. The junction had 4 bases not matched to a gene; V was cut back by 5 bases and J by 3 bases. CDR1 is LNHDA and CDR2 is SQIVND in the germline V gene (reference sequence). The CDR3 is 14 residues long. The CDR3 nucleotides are TGTGCCAGTAGTGGCAGGGGGGTCAATCAGCCCCAGCATTTT. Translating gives CASSGRGVNQPQHF.

CDR3 in DNA: TGCGCCAGCAGCCCCCTCCGTAGCGTGGGAACAGATACGCAGTATTTT. Translating it yields CASSPLRSVGTDTQYF. This chain connects TRBV4-1 to TRBJ2-3; a possible D gene is TRBD2 (5 bases). This CDR3 is built from 16 residues. Germline CDR1 MGHRA, CDR2 YSYEKL. With 4 bases removed from V and 3 bases from J, the gap between germline ends came to 17 bases.

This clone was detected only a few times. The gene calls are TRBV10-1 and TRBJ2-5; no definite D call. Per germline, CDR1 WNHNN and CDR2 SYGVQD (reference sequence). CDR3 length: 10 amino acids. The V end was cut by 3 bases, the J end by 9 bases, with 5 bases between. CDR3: CASSDRAQYF. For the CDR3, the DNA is TGCGCCAGCAGTGACCGGGCCCAGTACTTC.

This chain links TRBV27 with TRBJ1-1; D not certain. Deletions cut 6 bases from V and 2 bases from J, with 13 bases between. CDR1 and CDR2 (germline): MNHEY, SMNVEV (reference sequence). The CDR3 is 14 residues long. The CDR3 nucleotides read TGTGCCAGCAGCCAGCCGGGAGCCAACACTGAAGCTTTCTTT. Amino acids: CASSQPGANTEAFF.

DNA of the CDR3: TGCGCCAGCAGCCAAGAAGGCCCCCACAGGGGTAACACTGAAGCTTTCTTT. This translates into CASSQEGPHRGNTEAFF. The chain carries TRBV4-3 and TRBJ1-1, with 7 bases that match TRBD1. Germline V gene sequence: CDR1 LGHNA, CDR2 YSLEER. V lost 0 bases to trimming and J lost 2 bases; unmatched junction nucleotides: 9. The CDR3 runs 17 residues.

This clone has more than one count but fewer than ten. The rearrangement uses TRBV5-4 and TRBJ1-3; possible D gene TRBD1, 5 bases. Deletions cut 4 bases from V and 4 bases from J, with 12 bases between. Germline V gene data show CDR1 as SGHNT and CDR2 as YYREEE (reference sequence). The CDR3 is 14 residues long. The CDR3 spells CASSTGLSGNTIYF. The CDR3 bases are TGTGCCAGCAGCACGGGACTCTCAGGAAACACCATATATTTT.

This chain's CDR3 is CASSLAGGKETQYF. CDR3 DNA: TGTGCCAGCAGCTTAGCCGGCGGAAAAGAGACCCAGTACTTC. The genes are TRBV7-2 and TRBJ2-5; no clear D. Germline CDR1 reads SGHTA; CDR2 reads FQGNSA. CDR3 length equals 14 residues. V shed 0 bases and J shed 3 bases, with 8 bases lying between them.